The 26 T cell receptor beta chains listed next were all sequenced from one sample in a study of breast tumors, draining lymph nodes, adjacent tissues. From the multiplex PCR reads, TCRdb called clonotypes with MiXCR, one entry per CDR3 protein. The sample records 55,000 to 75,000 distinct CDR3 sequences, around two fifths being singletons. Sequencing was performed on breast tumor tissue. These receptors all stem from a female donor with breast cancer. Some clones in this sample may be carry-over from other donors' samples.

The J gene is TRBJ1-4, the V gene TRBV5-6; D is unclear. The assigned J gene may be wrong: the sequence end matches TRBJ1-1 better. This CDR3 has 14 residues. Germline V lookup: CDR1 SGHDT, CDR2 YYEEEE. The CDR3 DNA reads TGTGCCAGCAGCTTTAAGTCCATCAACACTGAAGCTTTCTTT. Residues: CASSFKSINTEAFF.

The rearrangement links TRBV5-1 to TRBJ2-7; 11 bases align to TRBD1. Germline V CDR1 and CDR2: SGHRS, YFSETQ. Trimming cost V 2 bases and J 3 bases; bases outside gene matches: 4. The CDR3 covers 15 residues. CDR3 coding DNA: TGCGCCAGCAGCTTAACCGGGACAGGGGGCTACGAGCAGTACTTC. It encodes CASSLTGTGGYEQYF.

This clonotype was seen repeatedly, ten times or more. CDR3: CASSNPASGPTGELFF. The CDR3 nucleotides are TGTGCCAGCAGCAACCCGGCTAGCGGGCCCACCGGGGAGCTGTTTTTT. The chain recombines TRBV9 with TRBJ2-2; 8 bases match TRBD2. The CDR3 runs to 16 residues. V was clipped by 4 bases and J by 4 bases; unmatched bases: 9. Germline CDR1 is SGDLS and CDR2 is YYNGEE. The full variable domain, rest sourced from reference TRBV9 and TRBJ2-2, is DSGVTQTPKHLITATGQRVTLRCSPRSGDLSVYWYQQSLDQGLQFLIQYYNGEERAKGNILERFSAQQFPDLHSELNLSSLELGDSALYFCASSNPASGPTGELFFGEGSRLTVL.

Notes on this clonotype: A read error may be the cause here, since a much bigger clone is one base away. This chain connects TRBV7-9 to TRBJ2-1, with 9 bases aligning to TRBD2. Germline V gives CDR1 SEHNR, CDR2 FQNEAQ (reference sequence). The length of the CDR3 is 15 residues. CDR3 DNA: TGTGCCAGCAGCTTAGCCGTTAGCGGGAGCGATGAGCAGCTCTTC. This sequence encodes CASSLAVSGSDEQLF. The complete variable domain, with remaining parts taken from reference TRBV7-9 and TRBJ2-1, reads DTGVSQNPRHKITKRGQNVTFRCDPISEHNRLYWYRQTLGQGPEFLTYFQNEAQLEKSRLLSDRFSAERPKGSFSTLEIQRTEQGDSAMYLCASSLAVSGSDEQLFGPGTRLTVL.

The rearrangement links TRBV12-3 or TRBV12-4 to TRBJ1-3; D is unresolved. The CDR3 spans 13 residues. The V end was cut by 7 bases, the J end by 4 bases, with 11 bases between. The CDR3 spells CASTPRGGNTIYF. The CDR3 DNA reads TGTGCCAGCACACCGCGCGGGGGAAACACCATATATTTT.

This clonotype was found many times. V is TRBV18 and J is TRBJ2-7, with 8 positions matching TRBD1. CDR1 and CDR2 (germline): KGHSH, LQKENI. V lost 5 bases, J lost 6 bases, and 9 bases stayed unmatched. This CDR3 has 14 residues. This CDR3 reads CASSEGQAGSEQYF. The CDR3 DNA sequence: TGTGCCAGCTCAGAGGGACAGGCTGGGTCCGAGCAGTACTTC.

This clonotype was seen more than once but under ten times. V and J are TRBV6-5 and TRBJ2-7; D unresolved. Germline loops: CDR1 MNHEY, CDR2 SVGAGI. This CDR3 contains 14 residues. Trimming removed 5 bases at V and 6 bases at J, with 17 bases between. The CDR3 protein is CASSHLETLLEQYF. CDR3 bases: TGTGCCAGCAGTCACTTAGAGACTCTTCTCGAGCAGTACTTC.

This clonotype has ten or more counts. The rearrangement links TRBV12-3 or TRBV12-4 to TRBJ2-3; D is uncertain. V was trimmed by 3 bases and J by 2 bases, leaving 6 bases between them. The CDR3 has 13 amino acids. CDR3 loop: CASSFLLTDTQYF. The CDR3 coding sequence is TGTGCCAGCAGTTTCTTGCTCACAGATACGCAGTATTTT.

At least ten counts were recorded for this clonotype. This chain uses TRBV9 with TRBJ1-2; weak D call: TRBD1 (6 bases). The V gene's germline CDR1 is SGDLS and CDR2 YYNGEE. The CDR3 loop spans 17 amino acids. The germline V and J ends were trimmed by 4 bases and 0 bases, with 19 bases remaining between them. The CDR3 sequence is CASSKRGGPDSNYGYTF. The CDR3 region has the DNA TGTGCCAGCAGCAAACGGGGGGGCCCCGATTCTAACTATGGCTACACCTTC.

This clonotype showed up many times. The chain's CDR3 is CASSYLHTGELFF. CDR3 sequence (DNA): TGTGCCAGCAGTTACTTGCACACCGGGGAGCTGTTTTTT. The chain carries TRBV6-2 or TRBV6-3 and TRBJ2-2; unclear D gene. CDR1 is MNHEY, CDR2 SVGEGT, per germline. The length of the CDR3 is 13 residues. V was cut by 1 base and J by 3 bases, with 3 bases left in between.

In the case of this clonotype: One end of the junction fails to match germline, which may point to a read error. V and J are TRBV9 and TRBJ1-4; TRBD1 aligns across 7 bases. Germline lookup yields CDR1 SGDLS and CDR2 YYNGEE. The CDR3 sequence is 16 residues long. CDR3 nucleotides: TGTGTCAGCAGCGTAGACAGGGTCAACACTAATGAAACACTGTTTTTT. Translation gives CVSSVDRVNTNETLFF.

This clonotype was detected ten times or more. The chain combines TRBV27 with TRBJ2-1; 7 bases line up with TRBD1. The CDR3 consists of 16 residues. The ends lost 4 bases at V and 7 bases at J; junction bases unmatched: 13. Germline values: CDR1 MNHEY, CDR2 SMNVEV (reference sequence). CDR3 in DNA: TGTGCCAGCAGTTCTAGGCTGGCAGGGGGTACGAATGAGCAGTTCTTC. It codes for CASSSRLAGGTNEQFF.

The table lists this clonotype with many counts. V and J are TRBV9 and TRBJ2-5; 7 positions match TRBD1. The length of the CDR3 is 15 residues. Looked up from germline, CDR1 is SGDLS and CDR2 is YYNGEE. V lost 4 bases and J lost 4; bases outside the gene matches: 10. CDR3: CASSSFDSGGETQYF. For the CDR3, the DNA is TGTGCCAGCAGCTCATTCGACTCAGGGGGAGAGACCCAGTACTTC.

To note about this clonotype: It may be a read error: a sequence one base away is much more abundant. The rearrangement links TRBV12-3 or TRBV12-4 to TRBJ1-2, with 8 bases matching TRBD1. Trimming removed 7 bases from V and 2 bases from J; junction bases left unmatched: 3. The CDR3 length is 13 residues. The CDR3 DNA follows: TGTGCCAGCATAAGGACAGGGAACTATGGCTACACCTTC. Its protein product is CASIRTGNYGYTF.

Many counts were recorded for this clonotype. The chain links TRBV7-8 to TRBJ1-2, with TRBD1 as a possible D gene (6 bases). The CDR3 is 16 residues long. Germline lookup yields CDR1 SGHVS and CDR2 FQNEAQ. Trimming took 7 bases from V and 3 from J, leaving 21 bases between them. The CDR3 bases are TGTGCCAGCACCACAGGAGGGTCCAGGGGTTACTATGGCTACACCTTC. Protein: CASTTGGSRGYYGYTF.

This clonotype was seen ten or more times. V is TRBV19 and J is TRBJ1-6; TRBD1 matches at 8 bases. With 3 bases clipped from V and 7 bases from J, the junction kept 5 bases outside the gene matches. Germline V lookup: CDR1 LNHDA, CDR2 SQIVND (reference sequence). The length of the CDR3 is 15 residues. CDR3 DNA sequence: TGTGCCAGTAGTATGGGACAGGTTTTCAATTCACCCCTCCACTTT. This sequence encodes CASSMGQVFNSPLHF.

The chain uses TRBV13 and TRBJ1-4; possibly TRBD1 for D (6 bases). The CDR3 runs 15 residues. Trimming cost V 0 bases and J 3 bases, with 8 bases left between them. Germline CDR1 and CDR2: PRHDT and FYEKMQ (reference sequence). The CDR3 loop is CASSLGTGPNEKLFF. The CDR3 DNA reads TGTGCCAGCAGCTTAGGGACAGGTCCTAATGAAAAACTGTTTTTT.

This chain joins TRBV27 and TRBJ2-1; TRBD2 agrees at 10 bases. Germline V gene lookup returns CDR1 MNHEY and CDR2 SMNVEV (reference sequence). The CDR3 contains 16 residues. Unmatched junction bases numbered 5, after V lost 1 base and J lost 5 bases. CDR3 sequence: CASSLFLAGGHNEQFF. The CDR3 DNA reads TGTGCCAGCAGTTTATTTTTAGCGGGGGGCCACAATGAGCAGTTCTTC.

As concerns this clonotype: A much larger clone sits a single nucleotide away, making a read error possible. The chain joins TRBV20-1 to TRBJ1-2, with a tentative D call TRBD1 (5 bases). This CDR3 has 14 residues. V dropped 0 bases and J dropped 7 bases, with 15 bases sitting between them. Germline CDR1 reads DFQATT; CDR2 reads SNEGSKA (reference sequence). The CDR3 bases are TGCAGTGCTAGAGATACCAGGGCCACCTCTGGCTACACCTTC. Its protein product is CSARDTRATSGYTF.

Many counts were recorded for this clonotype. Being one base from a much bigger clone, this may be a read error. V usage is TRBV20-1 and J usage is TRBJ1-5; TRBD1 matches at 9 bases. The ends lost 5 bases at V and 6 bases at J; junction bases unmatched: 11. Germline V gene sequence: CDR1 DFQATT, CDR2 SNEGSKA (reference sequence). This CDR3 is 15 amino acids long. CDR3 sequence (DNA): TGCAGTGCTCGAAGGGACAGGGCGCGGCCTCAGCCCCAGCATTTT. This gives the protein CSARRDRARPQPQHF.

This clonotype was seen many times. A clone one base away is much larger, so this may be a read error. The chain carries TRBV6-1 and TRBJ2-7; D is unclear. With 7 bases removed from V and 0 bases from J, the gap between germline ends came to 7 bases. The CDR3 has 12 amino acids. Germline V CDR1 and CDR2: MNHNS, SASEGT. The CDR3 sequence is CASMRDSYEQYF. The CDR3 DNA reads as TGTGCCAGCATGCGAGACTCCTACGAGCAGTACTTC.

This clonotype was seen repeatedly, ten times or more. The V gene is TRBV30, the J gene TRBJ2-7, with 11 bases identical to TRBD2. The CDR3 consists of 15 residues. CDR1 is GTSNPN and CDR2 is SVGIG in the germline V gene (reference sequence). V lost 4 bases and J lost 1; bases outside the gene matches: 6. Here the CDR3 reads CAWNSGRARSYEQYF. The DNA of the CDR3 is TGTGCCTGGAATAGCGGGAGGGCCAGGTCCTACGAGCAGTACTTC.

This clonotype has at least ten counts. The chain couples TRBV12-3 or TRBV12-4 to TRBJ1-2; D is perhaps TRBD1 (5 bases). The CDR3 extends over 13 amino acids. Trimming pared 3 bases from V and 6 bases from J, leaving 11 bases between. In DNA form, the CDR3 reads TGTGCCAGCAGTTTTTTTTCAGGGAATGGCTACACCTTC. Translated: CASSFFSGNGYTF.

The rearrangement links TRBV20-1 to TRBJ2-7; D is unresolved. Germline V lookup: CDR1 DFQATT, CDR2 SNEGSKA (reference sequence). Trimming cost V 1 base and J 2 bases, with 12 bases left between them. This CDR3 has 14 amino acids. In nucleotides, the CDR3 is TGCAGTGCTAGAGTGGGTGGGTCCCCCTACGAGCAGTACTTC. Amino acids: CSARVGGSPYEQYF.

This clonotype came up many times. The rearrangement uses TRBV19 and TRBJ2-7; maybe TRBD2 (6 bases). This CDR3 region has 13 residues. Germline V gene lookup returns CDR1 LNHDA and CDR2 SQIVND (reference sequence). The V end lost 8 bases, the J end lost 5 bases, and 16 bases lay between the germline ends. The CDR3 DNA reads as TGTGCCAGTCGAAAGTCTCGCGGGGACGAGCAGTACTTC. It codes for CASRKSRGDEQYF.

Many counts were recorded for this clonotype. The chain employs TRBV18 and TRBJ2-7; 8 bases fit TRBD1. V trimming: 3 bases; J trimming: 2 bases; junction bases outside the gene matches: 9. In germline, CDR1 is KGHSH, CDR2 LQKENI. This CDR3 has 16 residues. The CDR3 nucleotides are TGTGCCAGCTCACCGAGGACAGGGTATGAGACCTACGAGCAGTACTTC. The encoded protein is CASSPRTGYETYEQYF.